The 21 T cell receptor beta chains listed next were all sequenced from one sample in a study of human T cells and chemical hapten exposure (dated by TCRdb to the early 2020s). To prepare the library, RACE was applied. The sequencer listed for this sample is NextSeq 500. TCRdb reanalyzed the raw reads on its own, using fastp at Q25 for trimming and MiXCR for clone calling, and kept in-frame beta chains. Under each unique CDR3 protein, matching rows form one entry showing the most common genes and DNA. Counted in this sample were some 180,000 distinct CDR3 sequences; around 25% of them appeared once. Of the sample, 2% to 2.5% falls within the top ten clones. The time point tag for this specimen amounts to: patch test 3, about 24 weeks after DPC sensitization. What the treatment or condition label conveys for this sample: therapeutic diphenylcyclopropenone sensitization with weekly scalp DPC. This sample comprised whole blood, obtained in connection with sensitization to the hapten diphenylcyclopropenone (DPC). The receptors come from a middle-aged woman with alopecia areata. Some clones in this sample may be carry-over from other donors' samples.

CDR3: CASSVDSWGRGSGANVLTF. Written as DNA, the CDR3 is TGTGCCAGCAGCGTAGATAGTTGGGGAAGGGGAAGCGGGGCCAACGTCCTGACTTTC. The chain combines TRBV9 with TRBJ2-6, with a possible D match to TRBD1 (5 bases). Per the germline V gene, CDR1 is SGDLS and CDR2 is YYNGEE. Between the trimmed V and J ends, which lost 0 bases and 4 bases, there was a span of 20 bases. The CDR3 totals 19 residues. The entire variable domain, with the rest obtained from reference TRBV9 and TRBJ2-6, is as follows: DSGVTQTPKHLITATGQRVTLRCSPRSGDLSVYWYQQSLDQGLQFLIQYYNGEERAKGNILERFSAQQFPDLHSELNLSSLELGDSALYFCASSVDSWGRGSGANVLTFGAGSRLTVL.

This clonotype was seen many times. The V call is TRBV29-1, the J call TRBJ2-5; D is uncertain. The CDR3 extends over 15 amino acids. The germline V gene has CDR1 SQVTM and CDR2 ANQGSEA. Between the trimmed V and J ends, which lost 0 bases and 5 bases, there was a span of 16 bases. Here the CDR3 reads CSVEDRARGIETQYF. The CDR3 DNA follows: TGCAGCGTTGAAGATCGTGCTCGCGGAATCGAGACCCAGTACTTC.

The V gene is TRBV7-2, the J gene TRBJ1-3; D call uncertain. The length of the CDR3 is 15 residues. Trimming took 2 bases from V and 0 from J, leaving 8 bases between them. Looked up from germline, CDR1 is SGHTA and CDR2 is FQGNSA. The DNA for the CDR3 is TGTGCCAGCAGCTTAACGGGAGGCTCTGGAAACACCATATATTTT. Translated, it gives CASSLTGGSGNTIYF.

This clonotype was recorded a few times. The chain combines TRBV29-1 with TRBJ2-2, with a possible D match to TRBD2 (5 bases). Germline V gene lookup returns CDR1 SQVTM and CDR2 ANQGSEA. Trimming removed 3 bases at V and 2 bases at J, with 7 bases between. This CDR3 is built from 13 residues. The DNA of the CDR3 is TGCAGCGTTGAGGGAGTAAACACCGGGGAGCTGTTTTTT. It specifies CSVEGVNTGELFF.

This clonotype was seen more than once but under ten times. V usage is TRBV7-9 and J usage is TRBJ2-5; tentatively, D is TRBD2 (5 bases). The CDR3 spans 13 residues. The germline CDR1 and CDR2 sequences are SEHNR and FQNEAQ (reference sequence). The V end lost 4 bases, the J end lost 5 bases, and 11 bases lay between the germline ends. The CDR3: CASSSGFLETQYF. CDR3 DNA sequence: TGTGCCAGCAGCTCGGGATTTCTGGAGACCCAGTACTTC.

This clonotype has only a few counts. This chain uses TRBV20-1 with TRBJ2-2; 8 positions agree with TRBD2. The V segment lost 5 bases and the J segment 1 base; nucleotides outside the gene matches: 9. This CDR3 spans 16 amino acids. Germline values: CDR1 DFQATT, CDR2 SNEGSKA (reference sequence). CDR3 region: CSAESPGTRNTGELFF. The CDR3 nucleotides are TGCAGTGCTGAAAGCCCCGGGACTAGGAACACCGGGGAGCTGTTTTTT.

This clonotype appeared many times. CDR3 sequence (DNA): TGTGCCAGCAGCTTAGCGCTAGGACAGCACCGCACAGATACGCAGTATTTT. Translated, it gives CASSLALGQHRTDTQYF. J is TRBJ2-3 and V is TRBV7-2, with TRBD1 as a possible D gene (6 bases). CDR3 length: 17 residues. V was clipped by 0 bases and J by 1 base, with 14 bases between them. CDR1 is SGHTA, CDR2 FQGNSA, per germline.

The chain recombines TRBV7-2 with TRBJ2-7, with D unclear. The CDR3 totals 12 residues. Trimming shortened V by 3 bases and J by 3 bases, and 6 bases separated the two germline ends. Germline CDR1 and CDR2: SGHTA and FQGNSA. The CDR3 reads CASSLSFYEQYF. The CDR3 DNA is TGTGCCAGCAGCTTGAGCTTCTACGAGCAGTACTTC.

V and J are TRBV3-1 and TRBJ1-4; 9 positions agree with TRBD1. Losses at the gene ends were 1 base for V and 4 bases for J; bases not matched to a gene: 1. CDR3 length: 15 residues. The V gene's germline CDR1 is LGHDT and CDR2 YNNKEL (reference sequence). CDR3 in amino acids: CASSQGGQGNEKLFF. The CDR3 bases are TGTGCCAGCAGCCAAGGGGGACAGGGTAATGAAAAACTGTTTTTT.

This clonotype came up a few times. The chain employs TRBV5-4 and TRBJ2-1; 10 bases are a match to TRBD2. Germline CDR1 SGHNT, CDR2 YYREEE (reference sequence). CDR3 length: 16 residues. V was pared by 4 bases and J by 4 bases, with 8 bases of the junction left unmatched. In DNA, the CDR3 is TGTGCCAGCAGCCGCTCCGCTAGCGGGAGTTACAATGAGCAGTTCTTC. This codes for CASSRSASGSYNEQFF.

This clonotype showed up just a few times. V is TRBV7-2 and J is TRBJ1-2, with 9 positions matching TRBD1. V trimming: 7 bases; J trimming: 2 bases; junction bases outside the gene matches: 8. CDR3 length equals 15 residues. The germline CDR1 and CDR2 sequences are SGHTA and FQGNSA. The CDR3 loop is CASTFAGTGNYGYTF. In DNA form, the CDR3 reads TGTGCCAGCACTTTCGCCGGGACAGGGAACTATGGCTACACCTTC.

Ten or more counts support this clonotype. V is TRBV7-2 and J is TRBJ2-5, with 8 positions matching TRBD1. This CDR3 is 15 amino acids long. In germline, CDR1 is SGHTA, CDR2 FQGNSA. The V and J ends lost 2 bases and 5 bases, in that order; junction bases with no gene match: 7. The CDR3 region has the DNA TGTGCCAGCAGCTTAAGACAGGGGCTGCGGGAGACCCAGTACTTC. It translates to CASSLRQGLRETQYF.

In this sample, this clonotype turned up a few times. The CDR3 nucleotides are TGTGCCAGCAGCTACTGGGACCGGCGCTACGAGCAGTACTTC. This gives the protein CASSYWDRRYEQYF. The chain carries TRBV28 and TRBJ2-7; D is possibly TRBD1 or TRBD2 (5 bases each). Germline lookup yields CDR1 MDHEN and CDR2 SYDVKM. V dropped 6 bases and J dropped 3 bases, with 15 bases sitting between them. The CDR3 has 14 residues. Using reference TRBV28 and TRBJ2-7 for the parts outside the CDR3, the full variable domain is DVKVTQSSRYLVKRTGEKVFLECVQDMDHENMFWYRQDPGLGLRLIYFSYDVKMKEKGDIPEGYSVSREKKERFSLILESASTNQTSMYLCASSYWDRRYEQYFGPGTRLTVT.

V and J are TRBV30 and TRBJ2-5, with D hard to call. The V end was cut by 2 bases, the J end by 5 bases, with 12 bases between. Germline V gene data show CDR1 as GTSNPN and CDR2 as SVGIG (reference sequence). The CDR3 totals 13 residues. Here the CDR3 reads CAWSRFFQETQYF. The CDR3 DNA is TGTGCCTGGAGTCGGTTTTTTCAGGAGACCCAGTACTTC.

The V call is TRBV6-5, the J call TRBJ2-6; no clear D. Per the germline V gene, CDR1 is MNHEY and CDR2 is SVGAGI. V shed 6 bases and J shed 3 bases, with 9 bases lying between them. This CDR3 has 14 residues. The CDR3 sequence is CASRELGGANVLTF. CDR3 coding DNA: TGTGCCAGCAGAGAATTAGGTGGGGCCAACGTCCTGACTTTC.

The chain carries TRBV20-1 and TRBJ2-6; 8 bases agree with TRBD1. This CDR3 contains 16 residues. The J segment lost 2 bases and the V segment lost 1 base, leaving 4 bases of the junction unmatched. CDR1 is DFQATT and CDR2 is SNEGSKA in the germline V gene (reference sequence). CDR3 sequence: CSARGQGAAGANVLTF. For the CDR3, the DNA is TGCAGTGCTAGAGGCCAGGGGGCGGCTGGGGCCAACGTCCTGACTTTC.

V gene TRBV28 combines with J gene TRBJ2-7; TRBD1 matches 7 bases. This CDR3 contains 14 residues. CDR1 is MDHEN, CDR2 SYDVKM, per germline. With 0 bases clipped from V and 3 bases from J, the junction kept 2 bases outside the gene matches. The CDR3 region has the DNA TGTGCCAGCAGTTTATGGGGGGACAGCTACGAGCAGTACTTC. Encoded protein: CASSLWGDSYEQYF.

A few counts support this clonotype. This chain joins TRBV10-3 and TRBJ2-7, with D tentatively TRBD2 (6 bases). The CDR3 length is 14 residues. Trimming cost V 10 bases and J 5 bases, with 21 bases left between them. Germline V gene data show CDR1 as ENHRY and CDR2 as SYGVKD. CDR3 region: CATLAGGRIHEQYF. As DNA, the CDR3 is TGTGCCACATTAGCTGGAGGGAGGATCCACGAGCAGTACTTC.

The V gene is TRBV10-1, the J gene TRBJ2-1, with D possibly TRBD2 on 5 matching bases. Trimming took off 6 bases at V and 1 base at J, with 13 bases between the two ends. The CDR3 has 15 residues. CDR1 is WNHNN, CDR2 SYGVQD, per germline (reference sequence). Here the CDR3 reads CASSAAGGSYNEQFF. In DNA form, the CDR3 reads TGCGCCAGCAGCGCGGCGGGCGGTTCCTACAATGAGCAGTTCTTC.

V usage is TRBV2 and J usage is TRBJ2-3, with D perhaps assigned TRBD1 or TRBD2 (6 bases each). CDR3 length equals 15 residues. Trimming shortened V by 8 bases and J by 5 bases, and 20 bases separated the two germline ends. The germline V gene has CDR1 SNHLY and CDR2 FYNNEI. The CDR3 loop is CASCRGRGPEDTQYF. CDR3 in DNA: TGTGCCAGCTGCCGGGGCCGGGGGCCCGAAGATACGCAGTATTTT. The entire variable domain, with the rest obtained from reference TRBV2 and TRBJ2-3, is as follows: EPEVTQTPSHQVTQMGQEVILRCVPISNHLYFYWYRQILGQKVEFLVSFYNNEISEKSEIFDDQFSVERPDGSNFTLKIRSTKLEDSAMYFCASCRGRGPEDTQYFGPGTRLTVL.

This clonotype was recorded a few times. The chain combines TRBV5-1 with TRBJ2-3, with D possibly TRBD1 on 7 matching bases. Germline V gene sequence: CDR1 SGHRS, CDR2 YFSETQ. Trimming took off 7 bases at V and 0 bases at J, with 12 bases between the two ends. This CDR3 comprises 14 residues. The DNA for the CDR3 is TGCGCCAGCCTGCGGGACAGTAGCACAGATACGCAGTATTTT. Amino acids: CASLRDSSTDTQYF.